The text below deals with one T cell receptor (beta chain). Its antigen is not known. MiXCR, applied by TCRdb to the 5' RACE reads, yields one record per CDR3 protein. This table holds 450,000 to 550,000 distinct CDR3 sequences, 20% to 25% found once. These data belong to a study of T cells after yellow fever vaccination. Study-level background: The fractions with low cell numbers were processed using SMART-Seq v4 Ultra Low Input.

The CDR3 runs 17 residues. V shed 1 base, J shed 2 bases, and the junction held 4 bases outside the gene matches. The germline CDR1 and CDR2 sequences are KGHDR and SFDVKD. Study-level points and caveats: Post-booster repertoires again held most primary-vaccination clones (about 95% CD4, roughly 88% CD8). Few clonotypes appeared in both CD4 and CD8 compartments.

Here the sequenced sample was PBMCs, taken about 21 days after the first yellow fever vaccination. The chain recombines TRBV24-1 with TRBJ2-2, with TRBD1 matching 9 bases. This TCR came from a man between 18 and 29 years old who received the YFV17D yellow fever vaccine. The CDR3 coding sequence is TGTGCCACCAGTGATTTTATGGGACAGGGAAACACCGGGGAGCTGTTTTTT. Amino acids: CATSDFMGQGNTGELFF.